These 19 T cell receptor beta chains were all obtained from the same sample, sequenced in a study of blood T cell repertoires in COVID-19. This table comes from immunoSEQ multiplex PCR, and its TCRdb copy is limited to in-frame clones, with some not included. The repertoire holds more than 130,000 clones, with approximately 90% as singletons. Sequencing was performed on peripheral blood. The source of these receptors is a middle-aged woman with acute or convalescent COVID-19.

The chain is built from TRBV7-9 and TRBJ2-7; D unclear. V gave up 4 bases and J gave up 3 bases, with 7 bases separating them. Per the germline V gene, CDR1 is SEHNR and CDR2 is FQNEAQ (reference sequence). The CDR3 is made up of 12 amino acids. Written as DNA, the CDR3 is TGTGCCAGCAGCTCGTCCCTCTACGAGCAGTACTTC. It translates to CASSSSLYEQYF.

The CDR3 DNA reads as TGCGCCAGCAGCCAAGGAGGGGGAGTGATTAGCACAGATACGCAGTATTTT. It specifies CASSQGGGVISTDTQYF. The chain joins TRBV4-3 to TRBJ2-3; possibly TRBD1 for D (6 bases). Per the germline V gene, CDR1 is LGHNA and CDR2 is YSLEER. The germline V and J ends were trimmed by 1 base and 0 bases, with 14 bases remaining between them. The CDR3 consists of 17 residues.

Here the CDR3 reads CASSLRSSYEQYF. The CDR3 DNA is TGCGCCAGCAGCTTGCGGTCTTCCTACGAGCAGTACTTC. This chain uses TRBV5-1 with TRBJ2-7, with D hard to call. CDR3 length equals 13 residues. Trimming pared 1 base from V and 1 base from J, leaving 6 bases between. Germline CDR1 and CDR2: SGHRS and YFSETQ.

The V and J genes are TRBV3-1 (or the pseudogene TRBV3-2) and TRBJ1-1; 7 bases are shared with TRBD1. The CDR3 is 15 amino acids. V shed 2 bases, J shed 7 bases, and the junction held 10 bases outside the gene matches. Germline V gene data show CDR1 as LGHDT and CDR2 as YNNKEL (reference sequence). CDR3 sequence: CASSQNAGGAYEAFF. DNA of the CDR3: TGTGCCAGCAGCCAAAATGCAGGGGGAGCCTATGAAGCTTTCTTT.

The chain uses TRBV7-2 and TRBJ1-5, with TRBD1 matching 9 bases. CDR3 length: 16 amino acids. In germline, CDR1 is SGHTA, CDR2 FQGNSA. V shed 5 bases, J shed 0 bases, and the junction held 5 bases outside the gene matches. In nucleotides, the CDR3 is TGTGCCAGCAGCCCCTGGACAGGGGATAGCAATCAGCCCCAGCATTTT. This encodes CASSPWTGDSNQPQHF.

The gene calls are TRBV4-2 and TRBJ2-1, with D possibly being TRBD1 (7 bases). The CDR3 contains 15 residues. Germline V gene data show CDR1 as LGHNA and CDR2 as YNFKEQ. V was pared by 0 bases and J by 9 bases, with 15 bases between. The CDR3 protein is CASSQDYTQGGEQFF. The CDR3 bases are TGTGCCAGCAGCCAAGACTACACGCAGGGGGGTGAGCAGTTCTTC.

The V and J genes are TRBV27 and TRBJ2-2; a possible D gene is TRBD1 (6 bases). Trimming removed 3 bases at V and 9 bases at J, with 11 bases between. Germline CDR1 is MNHEY and CDR2 is SMNVEV (reference sequence). The CDR3 loop spans 13 amino acids. The chain's CDR3 is CASSFSGDRELFF. In DNA form, the CDR3 reads TGTGCCAGCAGTTTTTCCGGGGACAGGGAGCTGTTTTTT.

This chain uses TRBV2 with TRBJ1-1; 9 bases are a match to TRBD1. Germline CDR1 SNHLY, CDR2 FYNNEI. This CDR3 is built from 14 residues. Germline trimming cut 7 bases from V and 5 bases from J; bases unmatched to any gene: 8. The CDR3 reads CASIEGTGWTEAFF. The CDR3 DNA follows: TGTGCCAGCATCGAAGGGACAGGGTGGACTGAAGCTTTCTTT.

The chain uses TRBV24-1 and TRBJ1-2, with D perhaps matching TRBD1 (5 bases). Trimming stripped 5 bases from V and 3 bases from J, with 12 bases between. This CDR3 has 14 amino acids. The germline V gene encodes CDR1 KGHDR and CDR2 SFDVKD. CDR3 amino acids: CATSGGEIDYGYTF. CDR3 DNA sequence: TGTGCCACCAGTGGGGGGGAGATTGACTATGGCTACACCTTC.

This clone was seen once. The chain employs TRBV28 and TRBJ1-2, with D unclear. This CDR3 is 12 amino acids long. The germline V gene encodes CDR1 MDHEN and CDR2 SYDVKM. The V end was cut by 9 bases, the J end by 4 bases, with 12 bases between. Here the CDR3 DNA reads TGTGCCAGTGGGAGTTTAAGCTATGGCTACACCTTC. It yields the protein CASGSLSYGYTF.

The chain employs TRBV10-1 and TRBJ1-1, with TRBD1 matching over 7 bases. In germline, CDR1 is WNHNN, CDR2 SYGVQD (reference sequence). Trimming at V came to 5 bases and at J to 6 bases, leaving 3 bases not matched to a gene. CDR3 length equals 12 residues. The CDR3 region is CASSKGQPEAFF. CDR3 in DNA: TGCGCCAGCAGTAAGGGACAGCCTGAAGCTTTCTTT.

This clone was recorded only once. V is TRBV7-2 and J is TRBJ2-2; 7 nucleotides align to TRBD2. This CDR3 region has 18 residues. Losses at the gene ends were 5 bases for V and 3 bases for J; bases not matched to a gene: 15. Looked up from germline, CDR1 is SGHTA and CDR2 is FQGNSA. The CDR3 sequence is CASSPRAGSGVYTGELFF. The CDR3 coding sequence is TGTGCCAGCAGCCCCCGAGCGGGGAGCGGGGTTTACACCGGGGAGCTGTTTTTT.

The chain links TRBV19 to TRBJ1-2, with TRBD1 matching over 7 bases. The V and J ends lost 4 bases and 3 bases, in that order; junction bases with no gene match: 5. The CDR3 spans 14 residues. CDR1 is LNHDA and CDR2 is SQIVND in the germline V gene (reference sequence). The CDR3 region has the DNA TGTGCCAGTAGTACCCGACAGGGCTACTATGGCTACACCTTC. Translation gives CASSTRQGYYGYTF.

This clone was recorded once. The chain joins TRBV29-1 to TRBJ2-1, with 10 bases that match TRBD1. J gave up 8 bases and V 4 bases, and 5 bases lay outside the gene matches. This CDR3 is built from 13 residues. Germline V gene lookup returns CDR1 SQVTM and CDR2 ANQGSEA. CDR3 sequence: CSVAGQGKYEQFF. For the CDR3, the DNA is TGCAGCGTTGCGGGACAGGGGAAATATGAGCAGTTCTTC.

This chain uses TRBV2 with TRBJ1-1, with 7 nucleotides matching TRBD1. CDR1 and CDR2 from the germline V gene are SNHLY and FYNNEI. The ends lost 6 bases at V and 4 bases at J; junction bases unmatched: 8. CDR3 size: 14 residues. The chain's CDR3 is CASSRQGRGTEAFF. The CDR3 DNA is TGTGCCAGCAGCCGACAGGGCCGGGGCACTGAAGCTTTCTTT.

This chain connects TRBV4-3 to TRBJ1-1, with 8 positions matching TRBD1. The germline gives CDR1 LGHNA, CDR2 YSLEER. V shed 1 base and J 6 bases; nucleotides not matched to a gene: 10. The CDR3 has 16 residues. CDR3 protein: CASSQVYRSGGAEAFF. CDR3 coding DNA: TGCGCCAGCAGCCAAGTATACAGGTCAGGGGGCGCTGAAGCTTTCTTT.

This clone has only one observation. The chain uses TRBV10-3 and TRBJ1-1; 7 positions agree with TRBD1. Germline CDR1 and CDR2: ENHRY and SYGVKD. V trimming: 11 bases; J trimming: 1 base; junction bases outside the gene matches: 13. This CDR3 spans 15 amino acids. The CDR3 DNA reads as TGTGCCGTAGGGGGCGAGTTAAGGGGGAACACTGAAGCTTTCTTT. Its protein product is CAVGGELRGNTEAFF.

This chain links TRBV30 with TRBJ1-2; TRBD1 matches 8 bases. Germline V lookup: CDR1 GTSNPN, CDR2 SVGIG (reference sequence). The CDR3 is made up of 14 amino acids. V dropped 4 bases and J dropped 4; count of bases not matched to a gene: 8. The CDR3, as DNA: TGTGCCTGGACCAGACAGGGGATGCCCTATGGCTACACCTTC. Translation gives CAWTRQGMPYGYTF. The variable domain in full, completed from reference TRBV30 and TRBJ1-2, reads SQTIHQWPATLVQPVGSPLSLECTVEGTSNPNLYWYRQAAGRGLQLLFYSVGIGQISSEVPQNLSASRPQDRQFILSSKKLLLSDSGFYLCAWTRQGMPYGYTFGSGTRLTVV.

The V and J genes are TRBV7-2 and TRBJ1-4; D is perhaps TRBD1 (5 bases). CDR1 and CDR2 (germline): SGHTA, FQGNSA. The CDR3 has 15 amino acids. Deletions cut 5 bases from V and 5 bases from J, with 15 bases between. The CDR3 loop is CASSGDRTQNEKLFF. The CDR3 DNA is TGTGCCAGCAGCGGAGACAGAACACAAAATGAAAAACTGTTTTTT.